This entry lists 5 T cell receptor beta chains sequenced from one sample in a study of CD8 T cells in Susac syndrome. Reverse transcription used roughly 0.45 to 1 ug RNA and random hexamers. MiXCR, applied by TCRdb to the immunoSEQ multiplex PCR reads, yields one record per CDR3 protein. The sample shows about 90,000 distinct CDR3 sequences, approximately 96% of them seen only once. The sample was CD8+ T cells from PBMCs. The receptors stem from a human donor with Susac syndrome.

The V call is TRBV5-6, the J call TRBJ2-7; D might be TRBD1 (5 bases). Trimming left V 0 bases short and J 5 bases short, with 15 bases between. Per germline, CDR1 SGHDT and CDR2 YYEEEE. There are 15 residues in the CDR3. The CDR3 spells CASSLDWQGNNEQYF. In DNA form, the CDR3 reads TGTGCCAGCAGCTTGGACTGGCAGGGTAACAACGAGCAGTACTTC.

V is TRBV30 and J is TRBJ1-6; D might be TRBD1 (6 bases). The V gene's germline CDR1 is GTSNPN and CDR2 SVGIG (reference sequence). The CDR3 is 16 residues long. Trimming pared 0 bases from V and 13 bases from J, leaving 22 bases between. The chain's CDR3 is CAWSVPELQGSLPLHF. The DNA of the CDR3 is TGTGCCTGGAGTGTACCGGAGCTACAGGGATCTCTCCCCCTCCACTTT.

V gene TRBV20-1 combines with J gene TRBJ2-3; weak D call: TRBD2 (6 bases). Per germline, CDR1 DFQATT and CDR2 SNEGSKA (reference sequence). Between the trimmed V and J ends, which lost 1 base and 5 bases, there was a span of 16 bases. The length of the CDR3 is 15 residues. The CDR3 region has the DNA TGCAGTGCTAGAGCCCGCTGGGGGGTAGGAGATACGCAGTATTTT. This sequence encodes CSARARWGVGDTQYF.

The CDR3 region is CASSLGLGTGYTF. The CDR3 nucleotides read TGTGCCAGCAGTCTGGGACTAGGAACTGGCTACACCTTC. This chain uses TRBV27 with TRBJ1-2; D is perhaps TRBD1 (5 bases). The V gene's germline CDR1 is MNHEY and CDR2 SMNVEV (reference sequence). V lost 5 bases, J lost 7 bases, and 14 bases lay in between. This CDR3 is built from 13 residues.

The chain carries TRBV4-3 and TRBJ1-4; possible D gene TRBD1, 5 bases. V was trimmed by 2 bases and J by 3 bases, leaving 10 bases between them. Germline V gene lookup returns CDR1 LGHNA and CDR2 YSLEER. The CDR3 runs 15 residues. The CDR3: CASSQNRRPNEKLFF. The CDR3 region has the DNA TGCGCCAGCAGCCAAAACAGGAGACCTAATGAAAAACTGTTTTTT.